This TCR beta chain was obtained from a study of blood T cell repertoires in COVID-19. Study summary: The cDNA or gDNA used as material had been derived from T cells, B-cell-depleted T cells, or PBMCs.

In germline, CDR1 is MDHEN, CDR2 SYDVKM. The CDR3 consists of 14 residues. With 6 bases clipped from V and 4 bases from J, the junction kept 6 bases outside the gene matches. Assay: immunoSEQ multiplex PCR; the TCRdb copy retains only in-frame clones and omits some. The sample lists approximately 140,000 clones; 70% to 90% were seen once. This clonotype originated in a woman aged 55-70 years with acute or convalescent COVID-19. The sample taken for sequencing was peripheral blood. V gene TRBV28 combines with J gene TRBJ1-3, with 7 positions matching TRBD1. CDR3 sequence (DNA): TGTGCCAGCAGCCCCGACAGGGTGGGAAACACCATATATTTT. This codes for CASSPDRVGNTIYF.